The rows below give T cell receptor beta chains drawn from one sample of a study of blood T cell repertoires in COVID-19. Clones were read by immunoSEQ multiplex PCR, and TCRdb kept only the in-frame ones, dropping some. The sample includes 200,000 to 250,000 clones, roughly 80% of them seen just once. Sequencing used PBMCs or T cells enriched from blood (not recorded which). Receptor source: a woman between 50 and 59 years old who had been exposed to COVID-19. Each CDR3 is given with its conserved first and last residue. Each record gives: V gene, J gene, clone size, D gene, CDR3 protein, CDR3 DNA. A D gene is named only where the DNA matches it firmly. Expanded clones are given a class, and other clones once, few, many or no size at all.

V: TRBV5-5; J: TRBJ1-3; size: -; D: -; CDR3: CASSLSSTSGNTIYF; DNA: TGTGCCAGCAGCTTGAGCTCTACCTCTGGAAACACCATATATTTT
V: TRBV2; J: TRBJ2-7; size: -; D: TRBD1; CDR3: CASRSQGGLYEQYF; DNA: TGTGCCAGCAGATCACAGGGGGGCCTTTACGAGCAGTACTTC
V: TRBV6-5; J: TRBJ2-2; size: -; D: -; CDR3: CASSRGALGTGELFF; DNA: TGTGCCAGCAGCCGGGGGGCTCTTGGCACCGGGGAGCTGTTTTTT
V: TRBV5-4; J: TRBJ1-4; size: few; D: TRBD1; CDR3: CASSATGTGGEKLFF; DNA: TGTGCCAGCAGCGCGACCGGGACAGGGGGGGAAAAACTGTTTTTT
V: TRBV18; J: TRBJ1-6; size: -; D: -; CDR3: CASSPDSGVRRSSPLHF; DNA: TGTGCCAGCTCACCGGATTCGGGGGTCCGTCGTAGTTCACCCCTCCACTTT
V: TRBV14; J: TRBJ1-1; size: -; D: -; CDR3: CASSQKHGGEAFF; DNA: TGTGCCAGCAGCCAAAAACACGGGGGTGAAGCTTTCTTT
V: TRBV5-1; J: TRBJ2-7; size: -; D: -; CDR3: CASSPTGTLLYEQYF; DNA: TGCGCCAGCAGTCCTACCGGGACACTACTCTACGAGCAGTACTTC
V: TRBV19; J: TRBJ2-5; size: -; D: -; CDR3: CASKEADLRETQYF; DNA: TGTGCCAGCAAGGAGGCAGACCTCCGGGAGACCCAGTACTTC
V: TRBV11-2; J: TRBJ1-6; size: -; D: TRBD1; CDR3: CASSLVDLTGATNSPLHF; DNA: TGTGCCAGCAGCTTAGTGGATTTAACAGGGGCGACTAATTCACCCCTCCACTTT
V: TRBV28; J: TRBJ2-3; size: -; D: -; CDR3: CASSGRDTQYF; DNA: TGTGCCAGCTCAGGGAGGGATACGCAGTATTTT
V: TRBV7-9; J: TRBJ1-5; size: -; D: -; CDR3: CASSLASGQPQHF; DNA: TGTGCCAGCAGCTTAGCGAGCGGTCAGCCCCAGCATTTT
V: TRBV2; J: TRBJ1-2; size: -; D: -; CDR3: CASGGELYYGYTF; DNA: TGTGCCAGCGGGGGGGAGTTGTACTATGGCTACACCTTC
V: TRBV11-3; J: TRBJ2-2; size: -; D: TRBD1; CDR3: CASSLDAGTGSAGELFF; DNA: TGTGCCAGCAGCTTAGATGCCGGGACAGGGAGTGCCGGGGAGCTGTTTTTT
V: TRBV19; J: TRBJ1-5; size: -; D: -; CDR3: CASSIVLQMENQPQHF; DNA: TGTGCCAGTAGTATAGTCTTACAGATGGAAAATCAGCCCCAGCATTTT
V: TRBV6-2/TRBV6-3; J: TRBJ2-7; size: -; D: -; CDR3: CASSYERSSYEQYF; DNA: TGTGCCAGCAGTTACGAAAGGAGCTCCTACGAGCAGTACTTC